This T cell receptor (beta chain) stems from a study of shared clonotypes between healthy human individuals. Study-level points and caveats: Rarefaction showed that sequencing of sorted subsets was incomplete (despite large depth).

Terminally differentiated effector memory CD45RA+ cells were left out of the naive CD8 fraction, which was CD45RO-negative and positively selected for CCR7. The CDR3 has 14 residues. The ends were cut back, 6 bases at V and 2 bases at J, with 13 bases in the middle. Germline V lookup: CDR1 MNHNS, CDR2 SASEGT. As to this clone: Its antigen remains unidentified.

Assay used: immunoSEQ multiplex PCR; TCRdb lists only in-frame clones, some missing. The sample has roughly 2.1 million clones; more than 85% are singletons. This sequence originates from a man younger than 35 in good health. Some clones in this sample may be carry-over from other donors' samples. The sequencing sample was made of naive CD8+ T cells from PBMCs. The genes are TRBV6-1 and TRBJ1-1, with D possibly being TRBD1 (6 bases). CDR3 region: CASSYQGSNTEAFF. As DNA, the CDR3 is TGTGCCAGCAGCTACCAGGGGTCTAACACTGAAGCTTTCTTT.